The next 2 T cell receptor beta chains were all read from a single sample in a study of early T cells in non-severe SARS-CoV-2 infection. TCRdb fed the 5' RACE reads into MiXCR, producing one record per CDR3 protein. This table holds approximately 76,000 distinct CDR3 sequences, approximately 10% found once. Sequenced input: whole blood. All receptors come from an adult who was a healthcare worker with PCR-confirmed SARS-CoV-2 infection or an uninfected control (not recorded which).

The chain joins TRBV5-4 to TRBJ2-7, with 10 positions matching TRBD1. The CDR3 extends over 15 amino acids. In germline, CDR1 is SGHNT, CDR2 YYREEE (reference sequence). V trimming: 0 bases; J trimming: 3 bases; junction bases outside the gene matches: 3. CDR3 sequence: CASSLGRDRGYEQYF. DNA for the CDR3: TGTGCCAGCAGCTTGGGCCGGGACAGGGGCTACGAGCAGTACTTC.

This clonotype was seen at least ten times. CDR3 coding DNA: TGTGCCAGTACCCCGTTGGCAGTTAGCAATCAGCCCCAGCATTTT. Protein product: CASTPLAVSNQPQHF. The V gene is TRBV19, the J gene TRBJ1-5; no reliable D call. Looked up from germline, CDR1 is LNHDA and CDR2 is SQIVND (reference sequence). V was clipped by 7 bases and J by 0 bases, with 13 bases between them. The CDR3 has 15 amino acids.